The 6 T cell receptor beta chains below come from one sample, sequenced in a study of cytomegalovirus exposure and HLA in healthy donors. The PCR had 60 Vbeta and 13 Jbeta primers. Clones were read by immunoSEQ multiplex PCR, and TCRdb kept only the in-frame ones, dropping some. The sample has some 91,000 clones; around four fifths are singletons. Sequenced sample: PBMCs. These receptors all stem from a woman aged 55-70 years in good health and CMV-seronegative.

This clone has only a few counts. This chain uses TRBV11-2 with TRBJ1-1; 8 bases align to TRBD1. This CDR3 has 14 amino acids. In germline, CDR1 is SGHAT, CDR2 FQNNGV. V dropped 5 bases and J dropped 4; count of bases not matched to a gene: 6. The CDR3 DNA sequence: TGTGCCAGCAGCCCGACAGGGGCGCGCACTGAAGCTTTCTTT. Translated: CASSPTGARTEAFF.

The genes are TRBV7-2 and TRBJ2-7; 9 positions agree with TRBD2. The CDR3 loop spans 16 amino acids. The junction had 8 bases not matched to a gene; V was cut back by 5 bases and J by 0 bases. CDR1 is SGHTA, CDR2 FQGNSA, per germline. The CDR3 is CASSPTSGQSSYEQYF. The CDR3 region has the DNA TGTGCCAGCAGCCCTACTAGCGGGCAAAGCTCCTACGAGCAGTACTTC.

V is TRBV10-2 and J is TRBJ2-4; 9 bases are a match to TRBD1. V shed 7 bases, J shed 5 bases, and the junction held 6 bases outside the gene matches. The germline V gene has CDR1 WSHSY and CDR2 SAAADI. The CDR3 consists of 14 residues. DNA for the CDR3: TGCGCCAGCACTCAAAGGACAGGGGAAAACATTCAGTACTTC. Its translation: CASTQRTGENIQYF.

V is TRBV5-4 and J is TRBJ2-7, with 11 bases lining up with TRBD1. The CDR3 consists of 14 residues. J gave up 3 bases and V 4 bases, and 3 bases lay outside the gene matches. Germline V gene data show CDR1 as SGHNT and CDR2 as YYREEE (reference sequence). This chain's CDR3 is CASSADRGRYEQYF. The CDR3 coding sequence is TGTGCCAGCAGCGCGGACAGGGGGCGCTACGAGCAGTACTTC.

This rearrangement joins TRBV5-6 to TRBJ2-7; 7 bases map to TRBD1. From germline, CDR1 is SGHDT and CDR2 YYEEEE. Trimming cost V 4 bases and J 5 bases; bases outside gene matches: 12. This CDR3 spans 15 amino acids. For the CDR3, the DNA is TGTGCCAGCAGCCCCACCATCAGGGGGAGCCACGAGCAGTACTTC. It codes for CASSPTIRGSHEQYF.

The chain employs TRBV5-1 and TRBJ1-2, with D unclear. The CDR3 length is 12 residues. Trimming cost V 5 bases and J 6 bases, with 11 bases left between them. Germline V gene data show CDR1 as SGHRS and CDR2 as YFSETQ. CDR3 region: CASSADGDGYTF. The DNA for the CDR3 is TGCGCCAGCAGTGCCGATGGAGATGGCTACACCTTC.